This T cell receptor (beta chain) is from a study of T-cell reconstitution after alpha-beta-depleted transplantation in children. V lost 2 bases and J lost 7; bases outside the gene matches: 6. The CDR3 length is 16 residues. Germline V gives CDR1 LGHNA, CDR2 YSLEER. Study-wide results and caveats: About two months after transplant, alpha-beta T cells reportedly came from several hundred expanded graft clones.

This clonotype has a handful of counts. Antigen unknown. This sample's TCRbeta library carried unique molecular identifier barcodes. TCRdb reanalysed the PCR reads using MiXCR and keeps one entry per CDR3 protein. In the table there are about 460,000 distinct CDR3 sequences, about 11% of which are singletons. The TCR sequence derives from a child aged 2-9 years with inherited bone marrow failure, due to receive a stem cell transplant. The sample was PBMCs, taken before TCRalphabeta/CD19-depleted stem cell transplant. J is TRBJ1-5 and V is TRBV4-3, with 12 bases identical to TRBD1. The CDR3 sequence: CASSQYRGTGGQPQHF. The CDR3 DNA sequence: TGCGCCAGCAGCCAATATAGGGGGACAGGGGGCCAGCCCCAGCATTTT.